These T cell receptor beta chains were read from a single sample in a study of T cell responses to AZD1222 COVID-19 vaccine. The table came from immunoSEQ multiplex PCR; TCRdb's copy has only in-frame clones and leaves some out. The sample gives about 180,000 clones, roughly 92% of which show up once; around 2.6% is in the top ten. The input for sequencing was peripheral blood, taken on day 0 of AZD1222 vaccination. These receptors originate from an adult in good health. CDR3s include the opening cysteine and the closing phenylalanine or tryptophan. Fields, in order: V gene, J gene, CDR3 protein.

>TRBV12-5|TRBJ2-1
CASGLVTGGNEQFF
>TRBV27|TRBJ2-1
CASRYTGSSYNEQFF
>TRBV10-3|TRBJ2-2
CAISDPNTGELFF
>TRBV7-9|TRBJ1-4
CASGSSGGNEKLFF
>TRBV19|TRBJ1-3
CASTQGAGNTIYF
>TRBV11-3|TRBJ2-1
CASSFLAGGYNEQFF
>TRBV7-2|TRBJ2-5
CASSLILAGEVETQYF
>TRBV7-9|TRBJ2-5
CASSTGTSGSLETQYF
>TRBV5-4|TRBJ2-2
CASSFLAGGGELFF
>TRBV19|TRBJ2-7
CASSIRDGYYEQYF
>TRBV2|TRBJ2-7
CASRLSSGPSYEQYF
>TRBV7-9|TRBJ2-1
CASSLAGVSNEQFF
>TRBV2|TRBJ2-1
CATAVVSAGVNNEQFF
>TRBV4-2|TRBJ1-4
CASSQDFRVGGEKLFF
>TRBV3-1/TRBV3-2|TRBJ2-7
CASSHIPGTYEQYF
>TRBV19|TRBJ1-5
CASTPRSDPIQPQHF
>TRBV12-3/TRBV12-4|TRBJ1-1
CASVQGNTEAFF
>TRBV29-1|TRBJ1-1
CSPGWVENTEAFF
>TRBV4-2|TRBJ2-1
CASSRLGGTSIHNEQFF
>TRBV5-1|TRBJ1-4
CASSSEGQGNEKLFF
>TRBV27|TRBJ1-1
CASSLLLPGALGEAFF
>TRBV5-1|TRBJ2-2
CASSLGPGSNTGELFF
>TRBV5-1|TRBJ2-7
CASSLGQVIYEQYF
>TRBV11-2|TRBJ1-2
CASSLDQSGTHNYGYTF
>TRBV7-8|TRBJ2-2
CASSLANPTRLGQANTGELFF
>TRBV6-1|TRBJ1-6
CASSDSPGTQIRSPLHF
>TRBV11-3|TRBJ1-1
CASSSGTNTEAFF
>TRBV14|TRBJ1-6
CASSQESYSPLHF
>TRBV2|TRBJ1-6
CASSGDRGRSYNSPLHF
>TRBV6-4|TRBJ1-5
CASSEGSNQPQHF
>TRBV15|TRBJ1-5
CATSRVGVGSNQPQHF
>TRBV6-2/TRBV6-3|TRBJ2-7
CASSSTRDRGSYEQYF
>TRBV27|TRBJ2-1
CASSSPGTSYNEQFF
>TRBV9|TRBJ1-6
CASSVTRDRYNSPLHF
>TRBV3-1/TRBV3-2|TRBJ2-7
CASSQDGTSGVYEQYF
>TRBV19|TRBJ2-2
CASSIDQSGTGELFF
>TRBV6-4|TRBJ2-4
CASSVDSGNIQYF
>TRBV19|TRBJ1-5
CASSTVQGGNQPQHF
>TRBV18|TRBJ2-7
CASSPGQGVPSYEQYF
>TRBV18|TRBJ2-7
CASSPGVASGAPEQYF
>TRBV14|TRBJ1-4
CASSQGGQGNEKLFF
>TRBV5-1|TRBJ2-3
CASSLVSGSIDTQYF
>TRBV27|TRBJ2-1
CASSFIGLQDGGEQFF
>TRBV18|TRBJ2-7
CASSPYLTSGFSYEQYF
>TRBV16|TRBJ1-2
CASSQSPRDPNYGYTF
>TRBV14|TRBJ2-7
CASGSLGEQYF
>TRBV12-3/TRBV12-4|TRBJ1-1
CASGVAGTTEAFF